A single sample gave rise to the 16 T cell receptor beta chains below, sequenced in a study of identical twins. TCRdb analysed the 5' RACE reads with MiXCR anew, one entry per CDR3 protein. This repertoire shows about 1.7 million distinct CDR3 sequences, around 33% found once; its top ten account for about 0.27%. The specimen sequenced was cord blood. These receptors originate from a newborn girl in good health.

This clonotype was counted once. The rearrangement links TRBV3-1 to TRBJ1-5; 8 bases line up with TRBD1. This CDR3 region has 15 residues. Losses at the gene ends were 1 base for V and 7 bases for J; bases not matched to a gene: 6. Germline CDR1 LGHDT, CDR2 YNNKEL (reference sequence). This CDR3 reads CASSQADRTGQPQHF. The CDR3 DNA is TGTGCCAGCAGCCAAGCCGACAGGACAGGGCAGCCCCAGCATTTT.

The chain links TRBV27 to TRBJ1-2, with TRBD1 matching 8 bases. J was trimmed by 4 bases and V by 2 bases; bases with no gene match: 3. The CDR3 loop spans 14 amino acids. Germline loops: CDR1 MNHEY, CDR2 SMNVEV (reference sequence). CDR3 residues: CASSLHRGFYGYTF. The CDR3 DNA reads TGTGCCAGCAGTTTACACAGGGGGTTCTATGGCTACACCTTC.

This clonotype has only a few counts. This chain links TRBV19 with TRBJ2-7; 14 bases fit TRBD2. This CDR3 is built from 17 residues. The germline CDR1 and CDR2 sequences are LNHDA and SQIVND (reference sequence). After removal of 5 bases from V and 2 bases from J, the junction contained 8 bases not matched to a gene. CDR3 coding DNA: TGTGCCAGTAGTCTCCGGACTAGCGGGGGGTGGACCTACGAGCAGTACTTC. It translates to CASSLRTSGGWTYEQYF.

This clonotype was seen more than once but under ten times. An end of the junction differs from the germline gene, which may be a read error. This chain joins TRBV7-2 and TRBJ2-3, with 8 bases matching TRBD2. The CDR3 totals 16 residues. CDR1 SGHTA and CDR2 FQGNSA come from the germline V gene. CDR3 sequence (DNA): TGTGCCAGCAGCTTAAACGGGGGGGGCATCACAGGTACGCAGTATTTT. This encodes CASSLNGGGITGTQYF.

The table lists this clonotype with many counts. This chain uses TRBV20-1 with TRBJ1-2; 7 bases are shared with TRBD1. Germline V gene lookup returns CDR1 DFQATT and CDR2 SNEGSKA (reference sequence). This CDR3 region has 13 residues. V was pared by 5 bases and J by 4 bases, with 7 bases of the junction left unmatched. DNA for the CDR3: TGCAGTGCTTCACACAGGGGCCGCTATGGCTACACCTTC. It is translated as CSASHRGRYGYTF.

J is TRBJ2-7 and V is TRBV28; the D gene is possibly TRBD2 (5 bases). This CDR3 contains 16 residues. Trimming removed 3 bases from V and 2 bases from J, with 17 bases in between. Germline CDR1 is MDHEN and CDR2 is SYDVKM. The CDR3 protein is CASSLRTRPSPYEQYF. The CDR3 DNA is TGTGCCAGCAGTTTGAGAACAAGGCCTAGCCCCTACGAGCAGTACTTC.

This clonotype was observed a handful of times. J is TRBJ2-1 and V is TRBV5-1; D perhaps matches TRBD2 (6 bases). The CDR3 sequence is 15 residues long. The germline V and J ends were trimmed by 4 bases and 0 bases, with 11 bases remaining between them. The germline gives CDR1 SGHRS, CDR2 YFSETQ. This chain's CDR3 is CASSPGTHSYNEQFF. In DNA, the CDR3 is TGCGCCAGCAGCCCCGGGACTCACTCCTACAATGAGCAGTTCTTC.

This clonotype was counted between two and nine times. The chain links TRBV10-3 to TRBJ1-2; 9 bases fit TRBD1. J was trimmed by 6 bases and V by 4 bases; bases with no gene match: 3. This CDR3 is built from 13 residues. CDR1 is ENHRY and CDR2 is SYGVKD in the germline V gene. CDR3 bases: TGTGCCATCAGTGGACAGGGGGATGATGGCTACACCTTC. It codes for CAISGQGDDGYTF.

V and J are TRBV19 and TRBJ2-3, with 14 bases matching TRBD2. Looked up from germline, CDR1 is LNHDA and CDR2 is SQIVND (reference sequence). Losses at the gene ends were 4 bases for V and 0 bases for J; bases not matched to a gene: 3. The CDR3 totals 17 residues. The CDR3 loop is CASSKGLAGDSTDTQYF. The DNA for the CDR3 is TGTGCCAGTAGTAAGGGACTAGCGGGAGATAGCACAGATACGCAGTATTTT. Variable domain in full (rest from reference TRBV19 and TRBJ2-3): DGGITQSPKYLFRKEGQNVTLSCEQNLNHDAMYWYRQDPGQGLRLIYYSQIVNDFQKGDIAEGYSVSREKKESFPLTVTSAQKNPTAFYLCASSKGLAGDSTDTQYFGPGTRLTVL.

On this clonotype: This clone may be a read error of a much larger clone one base away. The chain employs TRBV20-1 and TRBJ1-5, with TRBD1 as a possible D gene (5 bases). Germline lookup yields CDR1 DFQATT and CDR2 SNEGSKA (reference sequence). This CDR3 is 11 amino acids long. CDR3 sequence reads: CSAQGNQPRHF. The CDR3 nucleotides are TGCAGTGCCCAGGGCAATCAGCCCCGGCATTTT.

The chain combines TRBV7-2 with TRBJ1-1; TRBD1 might be the D (6 bases). CDR3 length: 15 amino acids. From germline, CDR1 is SGHTA and CDR2 FQGNSA. V lost 3 bases and J lost 0, with 11 bases in between. CDR3 DNA sequence: TGTGCCAGCAGCTTGTTCCAGGGGTTGAACACTGAAGCTTTCTTT. This sequence encodes CASSLFQGLNTEAFF.

This chain joins TRBV6-5 and TRBJ1-6; 8 nucleotides match TRBD1. Germline CDR1 MNHEY, CDR2 SVGAGI. V shed 0 bases, J shed 7 bases, and the junction held 2 bases outside the gene matches. The CDR3 is 15 amino acids. The CDR3 region is CASSYSDRANSPLHF. The CDR3 DNA reads as TGTGCCAGCAGTTACTCGGACAGGGCGAATTCACCCCTCCACTTT.

The V call is TRBV3-1, the J call TRBJ2-3; TRBD1 or TRBD2 may be the D gene (5 bases each). The ends were cut back, 3 bases at V and 0 bases at J, with 13 bases in the middle. Looked up from germline, CDR1 is LGHDT and CDR2 is YNNKEL (reference sequence). The length of the CDR3 is 16 residues. The CDR3 region has the DNA TGTGCCAGCAGCCACGCCGGGACGAGAAGCACAGATACGCAGTATTTT. Translation: CASSHAGTRSTDTQYF.

The chain employs TRBV28 and TRBJ1-5; 9 nucleotides agree with TRBD1. Germline CDR1 reads MDHEN; CDR2 reads SYDVKM. The length of the CDR3 is 16 residues. The J segment lost 3 bases and the V segment lost 2 bases, leaving 5 bases of the junction unmatched. CDR3 sequence: CASSLGGQGPNQPQHF. The DNA of the CDR3 is TGTGCCAGCAGTTTAGGGGGACAGGGACCCAATCAGCCCCAGCATTTT.

This clonotype appeared once. The genes are TRBV20-1 and TRBJ2-1, with 9 bases identical to TRBD2. Germline trimming cut 0 bases from V and 6 bases from J; bases unmatched to any gene: 12. This CDR3 region has 17 residues. Germline CDR1 DFQATT, CDR2 SNEGSKA (reference sequence). The DNA for the CDR3 is TGCAGTGCTAGAGATCGTCCTAGCGGGGCGATCTGCAATGAGCAGTTCTTC. Protein sequence: CSARDRPSGAICNEQFF.

The CDR3 sequence is CSASVGLPNNEQFF. Here the CDR3 DNA reads TGCAGTGCTAGTGTGGGACTACCGAACAATGAGCAGTTCTTC. This chain joins TRBV20-1 and TRBJ2-1, with 7 bases that match TRBD2. Per germline, CDR1 DFQATT and CDR2 SNEGSKA (reference sequence). This CDR3 has 14 residues. The junction had 7 bases not matched to a gene; V was cut back by 3 bases and J by 5 bases.